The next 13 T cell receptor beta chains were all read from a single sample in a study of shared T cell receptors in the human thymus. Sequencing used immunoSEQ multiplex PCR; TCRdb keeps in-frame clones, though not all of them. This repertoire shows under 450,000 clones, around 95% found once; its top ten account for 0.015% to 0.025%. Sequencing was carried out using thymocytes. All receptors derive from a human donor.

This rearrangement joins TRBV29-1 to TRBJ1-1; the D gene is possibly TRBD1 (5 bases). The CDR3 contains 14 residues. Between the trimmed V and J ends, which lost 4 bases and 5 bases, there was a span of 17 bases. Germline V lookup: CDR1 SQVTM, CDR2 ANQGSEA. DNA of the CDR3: TGCAGCGTTGTAACCGGAGAGGGGAGTACTGAAGCTTTCTTT. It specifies CSVVTGEGSTEAFF.

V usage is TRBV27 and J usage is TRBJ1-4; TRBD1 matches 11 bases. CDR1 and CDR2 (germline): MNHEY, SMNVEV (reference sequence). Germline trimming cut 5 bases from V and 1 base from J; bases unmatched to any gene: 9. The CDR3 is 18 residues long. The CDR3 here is CASSQDRGRRGTNEKLFF. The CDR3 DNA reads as TGTGCCAGCAGTCAGGACAGGGGGCGGAGAGGAACTAATGAAAAACTGTTTTTT.

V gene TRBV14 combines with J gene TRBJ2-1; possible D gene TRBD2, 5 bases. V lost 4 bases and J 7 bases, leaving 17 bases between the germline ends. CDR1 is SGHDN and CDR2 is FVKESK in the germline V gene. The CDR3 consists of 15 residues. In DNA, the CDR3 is TGTGCCAGCAGCCTCCTCAGAGGGTTTGGGAATGAGCAGTTCTTC. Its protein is CASSLLRGFGNEQFF.

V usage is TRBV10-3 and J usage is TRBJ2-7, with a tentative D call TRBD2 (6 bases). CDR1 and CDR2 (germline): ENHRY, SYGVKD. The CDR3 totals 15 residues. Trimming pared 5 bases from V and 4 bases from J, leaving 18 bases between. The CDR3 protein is CAISLGTPFRYEQYF. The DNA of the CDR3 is TGTGCCATCAGTTTGGGGACTCCATTTCGGTACGAGCAGTACTTC.

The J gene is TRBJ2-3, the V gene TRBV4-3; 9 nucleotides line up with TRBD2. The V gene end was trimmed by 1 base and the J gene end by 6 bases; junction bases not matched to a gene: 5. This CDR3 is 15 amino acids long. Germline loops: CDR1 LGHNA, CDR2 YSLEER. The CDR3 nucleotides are TGCGCCAGCAGCCAAGCTAGCGGGACTTTTGATACGCAGTATTTT. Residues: CASSQASGTFDTQYF.

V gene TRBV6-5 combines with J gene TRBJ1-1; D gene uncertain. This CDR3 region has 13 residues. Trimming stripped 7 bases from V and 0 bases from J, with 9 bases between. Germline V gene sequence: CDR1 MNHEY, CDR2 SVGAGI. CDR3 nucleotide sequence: TGTGCCAGCATCCCACGGCTGAACACTGAAGCTTTCTTT. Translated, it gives CASIPRLNTEAFF.

The CDR3 sequence is CASSLAGLQSPPGANVLTF. The CDR3 bases are TGTGCCAGCAGCTTAGCGGGCCTCCAATCGCCCCCTGGGGCCAACGTCCTGACTTTC. The gene calls are TRBV7-2 and TRBJ2-6; D call uncertain. Germline values: CDR1 SGHTA, CDR2 FQGNSA. The CDR3 runs 19 residues. With 0 bases removed from V and 2 bases from J, the gap between germline ends came to 17 bases.

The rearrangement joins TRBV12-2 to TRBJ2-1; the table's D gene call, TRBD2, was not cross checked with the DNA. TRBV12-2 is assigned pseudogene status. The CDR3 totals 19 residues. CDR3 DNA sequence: TGTGCAAGTCGCTTACCTGAGACTAGCGGGGAGCCGATCTACAATGAGCAGTTCTTC. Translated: CASRLPETSGEPIYNEQFF.

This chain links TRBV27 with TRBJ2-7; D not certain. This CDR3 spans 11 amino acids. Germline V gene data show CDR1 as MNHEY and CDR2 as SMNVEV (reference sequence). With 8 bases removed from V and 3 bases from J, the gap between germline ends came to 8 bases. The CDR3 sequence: CASGLYYEQYF. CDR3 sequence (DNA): TGTGCCAGCGGTCTTTACTACGAGCAGTACTTC.

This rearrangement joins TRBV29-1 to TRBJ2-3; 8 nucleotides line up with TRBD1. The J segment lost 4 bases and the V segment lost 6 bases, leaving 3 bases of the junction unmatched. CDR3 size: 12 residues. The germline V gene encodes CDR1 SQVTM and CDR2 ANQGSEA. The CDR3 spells CSVEDRADTQYF. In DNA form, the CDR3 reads TGCAGCGTGGAGGACAGGGCAGATACGCAGTATTTT.

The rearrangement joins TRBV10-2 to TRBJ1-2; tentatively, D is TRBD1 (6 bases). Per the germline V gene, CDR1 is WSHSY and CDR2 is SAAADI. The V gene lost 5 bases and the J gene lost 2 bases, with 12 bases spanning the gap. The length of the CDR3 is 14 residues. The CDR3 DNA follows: TGCGCCAGCAGTAACGACAGGTGCAACTATGGCTACACCTTC. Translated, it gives CASSNDRCNYGYTF.

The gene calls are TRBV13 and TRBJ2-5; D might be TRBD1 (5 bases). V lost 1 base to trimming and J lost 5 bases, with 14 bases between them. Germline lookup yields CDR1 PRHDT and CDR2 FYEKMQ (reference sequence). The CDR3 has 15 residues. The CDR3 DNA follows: TGTGCCAGCAGCTTAGAAGGGGCGAAATGGGAGACCCAGTACTTC. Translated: CASSLEGAKWETQYF. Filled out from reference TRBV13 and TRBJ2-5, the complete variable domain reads AAGVIQSPRHLIKEKRETATLKCYPIPRHDTVYWYQQGPGQDPQFLISFYEKMQSDKGSIPDRFSAQQFSDYHSELNMSSLELGDSALYFCASSLEGAKWETQYFGPGTRLLVL.

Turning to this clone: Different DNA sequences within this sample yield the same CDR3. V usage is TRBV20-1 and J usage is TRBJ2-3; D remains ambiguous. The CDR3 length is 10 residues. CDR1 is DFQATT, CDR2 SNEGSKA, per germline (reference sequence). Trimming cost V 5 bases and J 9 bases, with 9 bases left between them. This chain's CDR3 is CSARPDTQYF. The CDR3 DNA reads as TGCAGTGCTCGCCCGGACACGCAGTATTTT.